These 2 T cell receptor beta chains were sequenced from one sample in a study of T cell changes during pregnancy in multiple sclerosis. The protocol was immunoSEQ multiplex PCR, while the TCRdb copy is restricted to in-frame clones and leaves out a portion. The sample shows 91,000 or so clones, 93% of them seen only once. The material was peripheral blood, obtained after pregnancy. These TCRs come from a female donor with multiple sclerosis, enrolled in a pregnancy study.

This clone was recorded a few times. The CDR3 DNA reads as TGCGCCAGCAGGATGGCGGAATCCTACAATGAGCAGTTCTTC. Protein product: CASRMAESYNEQFF. This sequence joins TRBV5-1 and TRBJ2-1; D gene ambiguous. The germline V and J ends were trimmed by 5 bases and 1 base, with 10 bases remaining between them. The CDR3 is made up of 14 amino acids. Germline loops: CDR1 SGHRS, CDR2 YFSETQ.

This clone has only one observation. As DNA, the CDR3 is TGTGCCAGCGTGGGACTAGCGCTCGCGAACACCGGGGAGCTGTTTTTT. Its protein is CASVGLALANTGELFF. V is TRBV2 and J is TRBJ2-2; 10 bases align to TRBD2. CDR1 and CDR2 (germline): SNHLY, FYNNEI. The CDR3 covers 16 residues. V lost 8 bases, J lost 0 bases, and 6 bases stayed unmatched.